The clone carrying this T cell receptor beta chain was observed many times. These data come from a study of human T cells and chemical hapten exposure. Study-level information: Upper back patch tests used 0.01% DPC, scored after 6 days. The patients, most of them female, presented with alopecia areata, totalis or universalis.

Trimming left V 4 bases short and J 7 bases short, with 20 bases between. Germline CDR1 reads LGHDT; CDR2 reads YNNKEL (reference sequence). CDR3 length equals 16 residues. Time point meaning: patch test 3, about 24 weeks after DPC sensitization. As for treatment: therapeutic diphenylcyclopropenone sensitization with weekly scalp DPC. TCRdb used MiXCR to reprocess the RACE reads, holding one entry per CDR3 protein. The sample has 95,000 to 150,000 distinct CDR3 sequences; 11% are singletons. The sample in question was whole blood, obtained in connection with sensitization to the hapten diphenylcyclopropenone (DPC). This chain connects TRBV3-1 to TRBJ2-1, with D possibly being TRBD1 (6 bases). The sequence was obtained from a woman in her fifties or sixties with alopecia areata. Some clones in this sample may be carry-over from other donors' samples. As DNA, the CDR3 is TGTGCCAGCAGCCTACCTATGGGACAAGACTTTAATGAGCAGTTCTTC. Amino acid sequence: CASSLPMGQDFNEQFF.